This T cell receptor (beta chain) appears in the sequencing data of a study of vaccination effects on CD4 cells after COVID-19. Overall study context: Sequencing was preceded by expansion of antigen-specific CD4+ T cells with viral peptide pools in the ViraFEST assay.

As concerns this clone: Its antigen is unknown.

Germline V gene data show CDR1 as LGHNT and CDR2 as FRNRAP. The CDR3 is made up of 15 amino acids. Trimming shortened V by 1 base and J by 3 bases, and 12 bases separated the two germline ends. Sequencing was performed with immunoSEQ multiplex PCR; in TCRdb, only in-frame clones are kept and a portion is missing. The table includes just under 75,000 clones, less than 75% detected once. Having been cultured for less than 12 days, the cells underwent CD4+ T cell isolation. Two-dose vaccination with either BNT162b2 or mRNA-1273 was given to the participants. Nucleocapsid antibody tests were negative, and the vaccine recipients had no prior SARS-CoV-2 infection. Half the medium was swapped for IL-2 medium on days 3 and 7.

V and J are TRBV12-5 and TRBJ2-5; TRBD1 might be the D (7 bases). The source of this sequence is a human donor who received a COVID-19 vaccine. The sequences come from CD4+ T cells from PBMCs cultured without peptide, collected after COVID-19 vaccination. The CDR3 sequence is CASGLGGGGEETQYF. The CDR3 DNA reads as TGTGCTAGTGGTTTGGGTGGAGGGGGCGAAGAGACCCAGTACTTC.